A selection of T cell receptor beta chains follows, all from one sample in a study of cytomegalovirus exposure and HLA in healthy donors. The data were produced by immunoSEQ multiplex PCR, yet TCRdb's version contains in-frame clones alone and is incomplete. The sample carries roughly 190,000 clones, roughly 80% recorded once. The specimen sequenced was PBMCs. The source of these receptors is a middle-aged man in good health and CMV-seropositive. Both conserved end residues are part of each CDR3. Fields, in order: V gene, clone size, D gene, J gene, CDR3 protein, CDR3 DNA. A D gene is named only where the DNA matches it firmly. Expanded clones get a size class; other rows say once, few or many, or leave the size out.

TRBV5-1,NA,TRBD1,TRBJ2-5,CASSQGTAQETQYF,TGCGCCAGCAGCCAAGGGACAGCTCAAGAGACCCAGTACTTC
TRBV11-1,NA,NA,TRBJ1-1,CASSPGGNTEAFF,TGTGCCAGCAGTCCGGGGGGAAACACTGAAGCTTTCTTT
TRBV6-5,NA,TRBD1,TRBJ1-6,CASSSPDRGAPLHF,TGTGCCAGCAGTTCACCAGACAGGGGGGCTCCCCTCCACTTT
TRBV19,NA,TRBD2,TRBJ2-3,CASSRGTSGVSDTQYF,TGTGCCAGTAGTAGGGGGACTAGCGGTGTCTCAGATACGCAGTATTTT
TRBV4-3,NA,NA,TRBJ2-6,CASSQEVWRTGANVLTF,TGCGCCAGCAGCCAAGAGGTATGGAGAACTGGGGCCAACGTCCTGACTTTC
TRBV10-3,NA,TRBD1,TRBJ2-6,CAIKGQGIGANVLTF,TGTGCCATCAAGGGACAGGGGATCGGGGCCAACGTCCTGACTTTC
TRBV10-3,once,TRBD2,TRBJ2-3,CAISESTRGGPTDTQYF,TGTGCCATCAGTGAGTCGACCCGCGGGGGGCCCACAGATACGCAGTATTTT
TRBV27,NA,NA,TRBJ2-7,CASSLQTRYSYEQYF,TGTGCCAGCAGTCTACAGACAAGGTACTCCTACGAGCAGTACTTC
TRBV6-5,NA,NA,TRBJ1-2,CASSPPGFDGYTF,TGTGCCAGCAGTCCCCCGGGATTTGATGGCTACACCTTC
TRBV6-1,NA,TRBD1,TRBJ1-2,CASSNPGQGNYGYTF,TGTGCCAGCAGCAACCCGGGACAGGGGAACTATGGCTACACCTTC
TRBV5-6,NA,NA,TRBJ2-5,CASSFRRVQETQYF,TGTGCCAGCAGCTTTAGGAGGGTCCAAGAGACCCAGTACTTC
TRBV7-2,NA,TRBD1,TRBJ2-3,CASSLAGDRASPGATTDTQYF,TGTGCCAGCAGCTTAGCGGGGGACAGGGCCTCTCCGGGGGCGACCACAGATACGCAGTATTTT
TRBV18,NA,TRBD1,TRBJ1-2,CASSLDRGGRGYTF,TGTGCCAGCTCCCTTGACAGGGGAGGTAGGGGCTACACCTTC
TRBV28,few,TRBD1,TRBJ2-1,CASSPKYRGLVNEQFF,TGTGCCAGCAGTCCGAAATACAGGGGTTTGGTGAATGAGCAGTTCTTC
TRBV6-4,NA,NA,TRBJ1-1,CASRRQAVMNTEAFF,TGTGCCAGCAGACGACAGGCCGTGATGAACACTGAAGCTTTCTTT
TRBV6-4,NA,TRBD2,TRBJ2-1,CASSDGTSGNNEQFF,TGTGCCAGCAGTGACGGGACTAGCGGGAATAATGAGCAGTTCTTC
TRBV28,NA,TRBD1,TRBJ1-1,CASRTGGGTEAFF,TGTGCCAGCAGGACAGGGGGAGGCACTGAAGCTTTCTTT
TRBV11-1,NA,TRBD1,TRBJ1-1,CASSSRDRLKNTEAFF,TGTGCCAGCAGCTCGCGGGACAGGTTAAAAAACACTGAAGCTTTCTTT
TRBV4-1,once,TRBD2,TRBJ2-2,CASSQDPASGRGTGELFF,TGCGCCAGCAGCCAAGATCCGGCTAGCGGGAGAGGCACCGGGGAGCTGTTTTTT
TRBV7-6,few,TRBD2,TRBJ2-5,CASSGLAGTFQETQYF,TGTGCCAGCAGTGGACTAGCGGGGACCTTTCAAGAGACCCAGTACTTC
TRBV5-5,once,TRBD2,TRBJ2-7,CASSSTSGRFEQYF,TGTGCCAGCAGCTCGACTAGCGGGAGGTTCGAGCAGTACTTC
TRBV5-4,NA,NA,TRBJ1-1,CASSWRGGNTEAFF,TGTGCCAGCAGCTGGCGGGGAGGGAACACTGAAGCTTTCTTT
TRBV28,NA,TRBD1,TRBJ1-2,CASRALTGKNYGYTF,TGTGCCAGCCGAGCCCTGACAGGGAAGAACTATGGCTACACCTTC
TRBV2,NA,NA,TRBJ2-7,CASRRTEVSYEQYF,TGTGCCAGCAGAAGGACAGAGGTTTCCTACGAGCAGTACTTC
TRBV28,NA,NA,TRBJ2-1,CAVLGLNNEQFF,TGTGCCGTCCTGGGACTCAACAATGAGCAGTTCTTC
TRBV6-1,NA,TRBD1,TRBJ1-6,CASGGTGSDSPLHF,TGTGCCAGCGGGGGGACAGGTTCAGATTCACCCCTCCACTTT
TRBV27,NA,TRBD2,TRBJ2-1,CASSLSQTLAGKHYNEQFF,TGTGCCAGCAGTTTATCCCAAACACTAGCGGGAAAACACTATAATGAGCAGTTCTTC
TRBV5-4,few,TRBD1,TRBJ2-2,CASSWGQQNTGELFF,TGTGCCAGCAGCTGGGGACAGCAGAACACCGGGGAGCTGTTTTTT
TRBV4-3,NA,TRBD2,TRBJ2-1,CASSQDPSGSFNEQFF,TGCGCCAGCAGCCAAGACCCTAGCGGGAGTTTCAATGAGCAGTTCTTC
TRBV5-1,NA,NA,TRBJ1-3,CASSPGHSGNTIYF,TGCGCCAGCAGCCCAGGACACTCTGGAAACACCATATATTTT
TRBV6-1,NA,NA,TRBJ1-2,CASRTWEDSGYTF,TGTGCCAGCAGAACCTGGGAGGATTCTGGCTACACCTTC
TRBV6-5,NA,TRBD1,TRBJ2-7,CASTPDRASYEQYF,TGTGCCAGCACCCCGGACAGGGCCTCCTACGAGCAGTACTTC
TRBV20-1,NA,NA,TRBJ2-1,CSASFGNEQFF,TGCAGTGCTAGTTTCGGCAATGAGCAGTTCTTC
TRBV19,NA,TRBD1,TRBJ1-1,CASSIDGQGLNTEAFF,TGTGCCAGTAGTATAGACGGACAGGGGTTGAACACTGAAGCTTTCTTT
TRBV5-1,NA,NA,TRBJ1-2,CASSLSGRNYGYTF,TGCGCCAGCAGCTTGTCGGGGAGAAACTATGGCTACACCTTC
TRBV28,NA,NA,TRBJ1-1,CASSLSAAEAFF,TGTGCCAGCAGTTTAAGTGCAGCTGAAGCTTTCTTT
TRBV7-2,NA,NA,TRBJ1-1,CASSFVGVGMNTEAFF,TGTGCCAGCAGCTTTGTTGGGGTCGGGATGAACACTGAAGCTTTCTTT
TRBV10-3,NA,NA,TRBJ2-1,CASSGTRGLSDEQFF,TGTGCCTCATCCGGGACGAGGGGGTTGAGCGATGAGCAGTTCTTC
TRBV6-1,NA,NA,TRBJ2-7,CASSRLEEQYF,TGTGCCAGCAGTCGACTGGAAGAGCAGTACTTC
TRBV27,NA,TRBD1,TRBJ1-2,CASSANRGNYGYTF,TGTGCCAGCAGTGCCAACAGGGGAAACTATGGCTACACCTTC
TRBV7-9,NA,NA,TRBJ1-1,CASSLGGHDPEAFF,TGTGCCAGCAGCTTAGGCGGACACGACCCCGAAGCTTTCTTT